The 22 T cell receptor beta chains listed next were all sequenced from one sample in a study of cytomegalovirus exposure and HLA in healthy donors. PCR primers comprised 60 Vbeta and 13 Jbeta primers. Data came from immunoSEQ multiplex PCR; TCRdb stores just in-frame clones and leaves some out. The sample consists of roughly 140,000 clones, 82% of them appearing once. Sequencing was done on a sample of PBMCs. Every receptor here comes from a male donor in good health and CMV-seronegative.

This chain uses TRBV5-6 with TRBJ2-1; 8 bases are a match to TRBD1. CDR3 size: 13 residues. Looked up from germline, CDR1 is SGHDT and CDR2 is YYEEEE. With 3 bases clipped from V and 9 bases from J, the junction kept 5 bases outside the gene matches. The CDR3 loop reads CASSWQGAGEQFF. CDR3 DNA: TGTGCCAGCAGCTGGCAGGGGGCAGGTGAGCAGTTCTTC.

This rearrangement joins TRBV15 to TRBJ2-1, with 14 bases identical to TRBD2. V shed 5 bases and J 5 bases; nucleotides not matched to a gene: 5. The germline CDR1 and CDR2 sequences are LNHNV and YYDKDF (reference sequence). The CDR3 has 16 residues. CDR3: CATSAGTSGRHNEQFF. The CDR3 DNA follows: TGTGCCACCAGCGCAGGGACTAGCGGGAGACACAATGAGCAGTTCTTC.

CDR3 bases: TGTGCCAGCAGCTTGAGGACAGCCCAAGAGACCCAGTACTTC. Amino acids: CASSLRTAQETQYF. The chain carries TRBV13 and TRBJ2-5; the D gene is possibly TRBD1 (6 bases). The CDR3 length is 14 residues. The V and J ends lost 3 bases and 1 base respectively, with 9 bases between them. Germline CDR1 is PRHDT and CDR2 is FYEKMQ (reference sequence).

CDR3 sequence (DNA): TGTGCCACCAGCAGCGACAGGGTCGGGTTAGATACGCAGTATTTT. It specifies CATSSDRVGLDTQYF. The V call is TRBV15, the J call TRBJ2-3, with TRBD1 matching 7 bases. The CDR3 sequence is 15 residues long. Germline V lookup: CDR1 LNHNV, CDR2 YYDKDF (reference sequence). V lost 3 bases and J lost 5; bases outside the gene matches: 8. The whole variable domain, filled in from reference TRBV15 and TRBJ2-3, reads DAMVIQNPRYQVTQFGKPVTLSCSQTLNHNVMYWYQQKSSQAPKLLFHYYDKDFNNEADTPDNFQSRRPNTSFCFLDIRSPGLGDTAMYLCATSSDRVGLDTQYFGPGTRLTVL.

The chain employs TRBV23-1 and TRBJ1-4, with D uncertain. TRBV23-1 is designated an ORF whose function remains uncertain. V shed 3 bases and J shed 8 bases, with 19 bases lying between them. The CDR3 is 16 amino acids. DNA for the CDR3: TGCGCCAGCAGTCACACGGTTGCTCCTGATTACGAAAAACTGTTTTTT. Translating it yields CASSHTVAPDYEKLFF.

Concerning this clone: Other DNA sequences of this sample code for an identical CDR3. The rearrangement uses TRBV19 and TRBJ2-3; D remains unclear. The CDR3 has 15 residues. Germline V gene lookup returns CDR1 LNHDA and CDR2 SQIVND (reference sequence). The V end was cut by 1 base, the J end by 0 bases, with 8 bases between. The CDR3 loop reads CASSIGTRSTDTQYF. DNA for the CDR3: TGTGCCAGTAGTATAGGCACCAGAAGCACAGATACGCAGTATTTT. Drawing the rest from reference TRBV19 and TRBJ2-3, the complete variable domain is DGGITQSPKYLFRKEGQNVTLSCEQNLNHDAMYWYRQDPGQGLRLIYYSQIVNDFQKGDIAEGYSVSREKKESFPLTVTSAQKNPTAFYLCASSIGTRSTDTQYFGPGTRLTVL.

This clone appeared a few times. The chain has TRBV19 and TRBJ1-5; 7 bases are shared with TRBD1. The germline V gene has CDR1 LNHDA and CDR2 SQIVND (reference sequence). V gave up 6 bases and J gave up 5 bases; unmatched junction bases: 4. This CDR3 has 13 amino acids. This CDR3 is CASRGQEDQPQHF. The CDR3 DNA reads TGTGCCAGTAGAGGACAGGAAGATCAGCCCCAGCATTTT.

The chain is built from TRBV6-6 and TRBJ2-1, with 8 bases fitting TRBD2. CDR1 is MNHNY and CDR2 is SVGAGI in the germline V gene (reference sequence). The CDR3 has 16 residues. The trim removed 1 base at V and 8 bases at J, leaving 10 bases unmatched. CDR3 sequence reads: CASSYLVGGRLYEQFF. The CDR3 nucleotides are TGTGCCAGCAGTTACTTAGTGGGCGGGAGGCTTTATGAGCAGTTCTTC.

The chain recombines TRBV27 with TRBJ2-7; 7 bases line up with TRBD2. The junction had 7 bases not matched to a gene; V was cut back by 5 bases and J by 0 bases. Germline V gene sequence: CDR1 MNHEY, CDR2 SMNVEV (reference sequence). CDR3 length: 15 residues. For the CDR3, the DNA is TGTGCCAGCAGTCTAATCGGGGGGATCTCCTACGAGCAGTACTTC. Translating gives CASSLIGGISYEQYF.

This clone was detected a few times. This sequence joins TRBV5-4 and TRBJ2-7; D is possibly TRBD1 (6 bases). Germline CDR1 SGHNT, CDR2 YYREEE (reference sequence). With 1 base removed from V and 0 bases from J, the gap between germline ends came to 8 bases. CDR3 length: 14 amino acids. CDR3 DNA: TGTGCCAGCAGCTTGACGGACAGCTCCTACGAGCAGTACTTC. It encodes CASSLTDSSYEQYF.

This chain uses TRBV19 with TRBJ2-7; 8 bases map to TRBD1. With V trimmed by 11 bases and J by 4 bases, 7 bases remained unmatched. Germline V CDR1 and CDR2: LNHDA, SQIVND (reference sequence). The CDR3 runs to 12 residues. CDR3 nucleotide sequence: TGTGCCGTCGGACAGGGACCATACGAGCAGTACTTC. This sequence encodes CAVGQGPYEQYF.

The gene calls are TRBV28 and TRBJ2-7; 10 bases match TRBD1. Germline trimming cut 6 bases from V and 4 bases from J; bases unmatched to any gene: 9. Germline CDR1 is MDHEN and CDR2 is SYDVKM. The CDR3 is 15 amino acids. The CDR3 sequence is CASRPWGTGEYEQYF. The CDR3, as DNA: TGTGCCAGCAGACCCTGGGGGACAGGGGAGTACGAGCAGTACTTC.

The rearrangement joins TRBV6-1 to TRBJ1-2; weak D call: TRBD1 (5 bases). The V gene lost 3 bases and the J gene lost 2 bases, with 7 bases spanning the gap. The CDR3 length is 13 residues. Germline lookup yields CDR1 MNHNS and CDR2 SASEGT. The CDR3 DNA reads TGTGCCAGCAGTGAGGCAGGGAACTATGGCTACACCTTC. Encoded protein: CASSEAGNYGYTF.

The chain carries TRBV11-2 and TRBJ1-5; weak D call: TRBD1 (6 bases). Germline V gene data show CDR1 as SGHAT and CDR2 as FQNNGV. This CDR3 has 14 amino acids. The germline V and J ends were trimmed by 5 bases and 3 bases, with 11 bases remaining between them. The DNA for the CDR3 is TGTGCCAGCAGCGAAACAGGGATCAATCAGCCCCAGCATTTT. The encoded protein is CASSETGINQPQHF.

In DNA form, the CDR3 reads TGCGCCAGCAGCCACTCGGGGTTCGAGACCCAGTACTTC. Translated: CASSHSGFETQYF. V gene TRBV4-1 combines with J gene TRBJ2-5; a possible D gene is TRBD2 (5 bases). This CDR3 comprises 13 residues. Germline CDR1 MGHRA, CDR2 YSYEKL. V shed 3 bases and J shed 5 bases, with 10 bases lying between them.

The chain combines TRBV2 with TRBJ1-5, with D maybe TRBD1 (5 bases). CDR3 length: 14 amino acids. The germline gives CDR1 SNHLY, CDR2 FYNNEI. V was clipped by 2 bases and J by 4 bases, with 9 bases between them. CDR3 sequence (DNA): TGTGCCAGCAGTGAACAGGGTAAGAATCAGCCCCAGCATTTT. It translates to CASSEQGKNQPQHF. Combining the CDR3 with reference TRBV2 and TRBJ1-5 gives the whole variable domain EPEVTQTPSHQVTQMGQEVILRCVPISNHLYFYWYRQILGQKVEFLVSFYNNEISEKSEIFDDQFSVERPDGSNFTLKIRSTKLEDSAMYFCASSEQGKNQPQHFGDGTRLSIL.

The CDR3 bases are TGTGCCAGCAGCTTGGGACTAGTGAAAACAGATACGCAGTATTTT. As protein: CASSLGLVKTDTQYF. The chain couples TRBV7-3 to TRBJ2-3; 8 bases are shared with TRBD2. In germline, CDR1 is SGHTA, CDR2 FQGTGA. J was trimmed by 3 bases and V by 3 bases; bases with no gene match: 5. The CDR3 covers 15 residues.

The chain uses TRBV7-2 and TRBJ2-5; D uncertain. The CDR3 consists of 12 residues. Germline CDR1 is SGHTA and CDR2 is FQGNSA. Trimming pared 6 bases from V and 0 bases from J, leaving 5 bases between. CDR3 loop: CASRHDQETQYF. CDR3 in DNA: TGTGCCAGCAGACACGACCAAGAGACCCAGTACTTC.

Here the CDR3 DNA reads TGTGCCAGCAGCTCAATTCAAGGGGGGAACACTGAAGCTTTCTTT. It is translated as CASSSIQGGNTEAFF. The genes are TRBV5-4 and TRBJ1-1; D may be TRBD1 (6 bases). CDR3 length: 15 amino acids. Germline lookup yields CDR1 SGHNT and CDR2 YYREEE (reference sequence). V lost 3 bases to trimming and J lost 1 base, with 13 bases between them. The whole variable domain, remainder taken from reference TRBV5-4 and TRBJ1-1, is ETGVTQSPTHLIKTRGQQVTLRCSSQSGHNTVSWYQQALGQGPQFIFQYYREEENGRGNFPPRFSGLQFPNYSSELNVNALELDDSALYLCASSSIQGGNTEAFFGQGTRLTVV.

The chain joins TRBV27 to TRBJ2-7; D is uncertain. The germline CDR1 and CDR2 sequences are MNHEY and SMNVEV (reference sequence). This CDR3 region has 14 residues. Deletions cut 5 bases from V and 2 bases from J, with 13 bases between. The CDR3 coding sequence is TGTGCCAGCAGTCCTCAGGCAGGTACCTACGAGCAGTACTTC. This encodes CASSPQAGTYEQYF.

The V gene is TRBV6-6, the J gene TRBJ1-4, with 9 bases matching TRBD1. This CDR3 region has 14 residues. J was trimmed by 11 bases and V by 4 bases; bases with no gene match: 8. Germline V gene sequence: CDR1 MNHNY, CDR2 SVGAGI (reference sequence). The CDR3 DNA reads TGTGCCAGCAGTTCGGGACAGGGATTGCAGAAACTGTTTTTT. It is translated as CASSSGQGLQKLFF.

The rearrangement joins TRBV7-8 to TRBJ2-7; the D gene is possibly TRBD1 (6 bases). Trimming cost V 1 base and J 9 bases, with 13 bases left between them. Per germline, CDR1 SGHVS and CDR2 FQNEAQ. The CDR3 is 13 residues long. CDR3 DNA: TGTGCCAGCAGCTTAGACAGGGCGAGGGGGCAGTACTTC. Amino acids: CASSLDRARGQYF.